The 9 T cell receptor beta chains below were found in one sample sequenced in a study of radiotherapy plus CTLA-4 blockade in lung cancer. Sequencing was performed with immunoSEQ multiplex PCR; in TCRdb, only in-frame clones are kept and a portion is missing. The sample comprises approximately 60,000 clones, approximately 84% of which are singletons, and under 7% rests with the top ten. The specimen was peripheral blood, collected from a patient treated with radiotherapy plus ipilimumab. Source of these receptors: a human donor with non-small cell lung cancer whose response to radiotherapy plus ipilimumab could not be evaluated.

V and J are TRBV5-1 and TRBJ1-2, with 7 positions matching TRBD1. The CDR3 totals 15 residues. CDR1 and CDR2 from the germline V gene are SGHRS and YFSETQ. The V gene end was trimmed by 4 bases and the J gene end by 6 bases; junction bases not matched to a gene: 12. The CDR3 DNA follows: TGCGCCAGCAGCCTAGGACAGGATGGAAGTAATGGCTACACCTTC. Translating gives CASSLGQDGSNGYTF.

The J gene is TRBJ2-1, the V gene TRBV29-1; possibly TRBD1 for D (6 bases). V lost 1 base and J lost 2, with 21 bases in between. The CDR3 contains 18 residues. Germline V gives CDR1 SQVTM, CDR2 ANQGSEA. The CDR3 nucleotides read TGCAGCGTTGAAGCCTGGGGTCAACAGGGATCTGCCTACAATGAGCAGTTCTTC. It yields the protein CSVEAWGQQGSAYNEQFF.

This clone was recorded a few times. Other DNA sequences in this sample translate to the same CDR3. Here the CDR3 DNA reads TGTGCCATCAGGGACAGCTCTGGAAACACCATATATTTT. Amino acids: CAIRDSSGNTIYF. V gene TRBV10-3 combines with J gene TRBJ1-3, with D possibly TRBD1 on 6 matching bases. The CDR3 spans 13 residues. Trimming left V 6 bases short and J 0 bases short, with 6 bases between. Germline lookup yields CDR1 ENHRY and CDR2 SYGVKD.

This chain connects TRBV27 to TRBJ2-3; 10 positions agree with TRBD2. CDR3 length equals 14 residues. Trimming at V came to 5 bases and at J to 1 base, leaving 0 bases not matched to a gene. Germline loops: CDR1 MNHEY, CDR2 SMNVEV (reference sequence). Here the CDR3 DNA reads TGTGCCAGCAGTCTAGCGGGAGGCACAGATACGCAGTATTTT. Its protein is CASSLAGGTDTQYF.

The rearrangement links TRBV7-9 to TRBJ2-1; 7 positions agree with TRBD2. V was pared by 5 bases and J by 6 bases, with 10 bases of the junction left unmatched. CDR1 and CDR2 from the germline V gene are SEHNR and FQNEAQ (reference sequence). The CDR3 is 15 residues long. This CDR3 reads CASSQRGGVANEQFF. The CDR3 DNA is TGTGCCAGCAGCCAACGGGGAGGGGTGGCCAATGAGCAGTTCTTC. Drawing the rest from reference TRBV7-9 and TRBJ2-1, the complete variable domain is DTGVSQNPRHKITKRGQNVTFRCDPISEHNRLYWYRQTLGQGPEFLTYFQNEAQLEKSRLLSDRFSAERPKGSFSTLEIQRTEQGDSAMYLCASSQRGGVANEQFFGPGTRLTVL.

CDR3 nucleotides: TGTGCCAGCAGCAGGGACAGTGGACGGCTGCAGTTCTTC. Protein sequence: CASSRDSGRLQFF. This chain connects TRBV11-3 to TRBJ2-1, with TRBD1 identical over 7 bases. This CDR3 region has 13 residues. The trim removed 5 bases at V and 12 bases at J, leaving 10 bases unmatched. Germline V lookup: CDR1 SGHNT, CDR2 YENEEA.

The rearrangement links TRBV11-2 to TRBJ2-5; 9 nucleotides match TRBD1. V shed 5 bases, J shed 11 bases, and the junction held 15 bases outside the gene matches. Germline V gene lookup returns CDR1 SGHAT and CDR2 FQNNGV. There are 15 residues in the CDR3. CDR3 sequence reads: CASSIGTGIPGEQYF. CDR3 nucleotide sequence: TGTGCCAGCAGCATCGGGACAGGGATTCCCGGGGAGCAGTACTTC.

The genes are TRBV2 and TRBJ2-5; D is possibly TRBD2 (5 bases). Trimming took off 4 bases at V and 4 bases at J, with 13 bases between the two ends. Germline values: CDR1 SNHLY, CDR2 FYNNEI. This CDR3 has 14 amino acids. CDR3 nucleotides: TGTGCCAGCAGTGTGGAGGCCATGTCAGAGACCCAGTACTTC. Translating gives CASSVEAMSETQYF. Drawing the rest from reference TRBV2 and TRBJ2-5, the complete variable domain is EPEVTQTPSHQVTQMGQEVILRCVPISNHLYFYWYRQILGQKVEFLVSFYNNEISEKSEIFDDQFSVERPDGSNFTLKIRSTKLEDSAMYFCASSVEAMSETQYFGPGTRLLVL.

The chain carries TRBV7-2 and TRBJ1-3; unclear D gene. Per the germline V gene, CDR1 is SGHTA and CDR2 is FQGNSA. There are 18 residues in the CDR3. Trimming removed 2 bases from V and 3 bases from J, with 20 bases in between. The DNA for the CDR3 is TGTGCCAGCAGCTTAACGTATACGGGTTCGGCTCTTGGAAACACCATATATTTT. Amino acids: CASSLTYTGSALGNTIYF.